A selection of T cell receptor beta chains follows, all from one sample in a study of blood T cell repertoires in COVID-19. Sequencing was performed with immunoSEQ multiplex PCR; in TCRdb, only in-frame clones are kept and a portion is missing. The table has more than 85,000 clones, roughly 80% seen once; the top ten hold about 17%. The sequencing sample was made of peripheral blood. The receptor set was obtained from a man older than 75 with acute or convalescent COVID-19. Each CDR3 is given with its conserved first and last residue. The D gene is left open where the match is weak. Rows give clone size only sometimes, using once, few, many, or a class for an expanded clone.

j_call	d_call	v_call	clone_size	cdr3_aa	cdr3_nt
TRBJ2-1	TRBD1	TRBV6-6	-	CASSMGDRLSYNEQFF	TGTGCCAGCAGTATGGGGGACAGACTCTCCTACAATGAGCAGTTCTTC
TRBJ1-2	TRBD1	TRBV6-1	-	CASSEALGGSSVYGYTF	TGTGCCAGCAGTGAAGCGCTAGGGGGCAGCTCCGTCTATGGCTACACCTTC
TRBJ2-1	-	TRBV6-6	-	CASRRLESSYNEQFF	TGTGCCAGCAGAAGACTCGAAAGCTCCTACAATGAGCAGTTCTTC
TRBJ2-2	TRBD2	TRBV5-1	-	CASSNLSSGSIPGELFF	TGCGCCAGCAGCAATCTTTCTAGCGGGAGTATTCCCGGGGAGCTGTTTTTT
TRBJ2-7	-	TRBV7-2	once	CASSLVQWGRNNYEQYF	TGTGCCAGCAGCTTAGTTCAGTGGGGCAGGAACAATTACGAGCAGTACTTC
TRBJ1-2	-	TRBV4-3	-	CASSQDLFPGVVGYTF	TGCGCCAGCAGCCAAGATCTGTTCCCAGGGGTGGTTGGCTACACCTTC
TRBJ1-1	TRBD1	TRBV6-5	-	CASSSRDRDSLGAFF	TGTGCCAGCAGTTCCCGGGACAGGGATTCGCTCGGCGCTTTCTTT
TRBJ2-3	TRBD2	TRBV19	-	CASSGTSGRVTQYF	TGTGCCAGTAGCGGGACTAGCGGGAGAGTGACGCAGTATTTT
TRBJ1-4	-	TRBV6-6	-	CASSYSISRGGEKLFF	TGTGCCAGCAGTTACTCGATTTCGAGGGGAGGCGAAAAACTGTTTTTT
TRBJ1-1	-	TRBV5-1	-	CASSLLGVGNHEAFF	TGCGCCAGCAGCTTACTCGGGGTGGGGAACCATGAAGCTTTCTTT
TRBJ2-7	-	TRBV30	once	CAWSGDTRTYEQYF	TGTGCCTGGAGTGGGGACACTCGGACCTACGAGCAGTACTTC
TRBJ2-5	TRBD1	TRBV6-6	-	CASSPRDRVQETQYF	TGTGCCAGCAGTCCCCGGGACAGGGTCCAAGAGACCCAGTACTTC
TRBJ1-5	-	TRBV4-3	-	CASSQGRGEDFSLQHF	TGCGCCAGCAGCCAAGGGCGTGGGGAGGATTTTAGTCTCCAGCATTTT
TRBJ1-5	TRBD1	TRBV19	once	CASSDQGQVSNQPQHF	TGTGCCAGTAGTGACCAAGGACAGGTGAGCAATCAGCCCCAGCATTTT
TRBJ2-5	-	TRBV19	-	CASSSQGSRETQYF	TGTGCCAGTAGTTCTCAGGGTTCGAGAGAGACCCAGTACTTC
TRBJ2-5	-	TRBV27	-	CASSLSGRAWETQYF	TGTGCCAGCAGTTTAAGTGGGAGAGCGTGGGAGACCCAGTACTTC
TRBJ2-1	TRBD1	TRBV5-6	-	CASRPLGDRVTNEQFF	TGTGCCAGCAGACCTCTGGGGGACAGGGTTACCAATGAGCAGTTCTTC
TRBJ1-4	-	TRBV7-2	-	CASSSGLGVAGEKLFF	TGTGCCAGCAGCTCTGGCCTAGGGGTAGCGGGGGAAAAACTGTTTTTT
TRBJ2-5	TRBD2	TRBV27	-	CASSLLAGGQETQYF	TGTGCCAGCAGTTTATTAGCGGGGGGTCAAGAGACCCAGTACTTC
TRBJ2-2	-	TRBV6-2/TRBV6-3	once	CASSYSGRGELFF	TGTGCCAGCAGTTACTCGGGGCGAGGGGAGCTGTTTTTT
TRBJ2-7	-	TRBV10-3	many	CAISRDYEQYF	TGTGCCATCAGCCGGGATTACGAGCAGTACTTC
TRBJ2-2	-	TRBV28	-	CASRPGRGQTGELFF	TGTGCCAGCCGACCCGGGAGGGGGCAGACCGGGGAGCTGTTTTTT
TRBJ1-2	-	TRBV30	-	CAWGTRNYGYTF	TGTGCCTGGGGGACAAGAAACTATGGCTACACCTTC
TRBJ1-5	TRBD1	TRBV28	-	CASSLGQEDQPQHF	TGTGCCAGCAGTCTGGGACAGGAAGATCAGCCCCAGCATTTT
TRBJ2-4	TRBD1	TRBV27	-	CASSSRGRGTKNIQYF	TGTGCCAGCAGTTCCAGGGGGCGAGGGACCAAAAACATTCAGTACTTC
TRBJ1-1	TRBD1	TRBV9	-	CASSVATIGAGGTEAFF	TGTGCCAGCAGCGTAGCTACGATCGGCGCAGGGGGCACTGAAGCTTTCTTT
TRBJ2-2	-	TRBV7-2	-	CASSPMSANTGELFF	TGTGCCAGCAGCCCGATGTCAGCGAACACCGGGGAGCTGTTTTTT